This T cell receptor beta chain was recovered during a study of blood T cells in healthy people across ages. In the study overall: Per two T cells, template switching captured roughly one barcoded beta molecule.

Germline V gene sequence: CDR1 SGHRS, CDR2 YFSETQ. This CDR3 spans 14 amino acids. Details on this clonotype: Relative to the germline gene, one junction end is altered; a read error may explain this.

Primed by a sample-barcoded 5' primer and a J-beta primer mix, a second PCR proceeded for 7 to 11 cycles. TCRdb re-called the 5' RACE reads through MiXCR, storing one row per CDR3 protein. The sample consists of roughly 1.5 million distinct CDR3 sequences, 35% to 45% of them appearing once. The TCR was taken from a young woman in good health. The chain has TRBV5-1 and TRBJ1-1; 9 bases are a match to TRBD1. What was sequenced was blood. The CDR3 sequence is CASKGQGMNTGAFF. As DNA, the CDR3 is TGCGCCAGCAAGGGACAGGGTATGAACACTGGAGCTTTCTTT.